The entry below describes one T cell receptor (beta chain). This sample was included in a study of blood T cell repertoires in COVID-19. Assay used: immunoSEQ multiplex PCR; TCRdb lists only in-frame clones, some missing. The table shows around 450,000 clones, with around 89% occurring only once. V was shortened by 3 bases and J by 1 base, with 8 bases between the two germline ends. In germline, CDR1 is SQVTM, CDR2 ANQGSEA. The CDR3 is made up of 13 amino acids. The J gene is TRBJ2-3, the V gene TRBV29-1; maybe TRBD2 (6 bases). This TCR was sampled from a woman younger than 45 with acute or convalescent COVID-19. Specimen: peripheral blood. Here the CDR3 reads CSVDGGGTDTQYF. CDR3 in DNA: TGCAGCGTTGATGGCGGGGGCACAGATACGCAGTATTTT.